This TCR beta chain was sequenced for a study of blood T cell repertoires in COVID-19. The data were produced by immunoSEQ multiplex PCR, yet TCRdb's version contains in-frame clones alone and is incomplete. This table holds fewer than 300,000 clones, roughly nine tenths found once. V dropped 0 bases and J dropped 6; count of bases not matched to a gene: 5. CDR3 length equals 15 residues. Germline CDR1 and CDR2: LNHNV and YYDKDF (reference sequence). The receptor's source is a woman aged 25 to 39 with COVID-19, enrolled during active disease. The chain has TRBV15 and TRBJ2-7, with 10 positions matching TRBD1. Sequenced: peripheral blood. DNA for the CDR3: TGTGCCACCAGCAGAGATAGACAGGGGGCCGGCGAGCAGTACTTC. Translation gives CATSRDRQGAGEQYF.